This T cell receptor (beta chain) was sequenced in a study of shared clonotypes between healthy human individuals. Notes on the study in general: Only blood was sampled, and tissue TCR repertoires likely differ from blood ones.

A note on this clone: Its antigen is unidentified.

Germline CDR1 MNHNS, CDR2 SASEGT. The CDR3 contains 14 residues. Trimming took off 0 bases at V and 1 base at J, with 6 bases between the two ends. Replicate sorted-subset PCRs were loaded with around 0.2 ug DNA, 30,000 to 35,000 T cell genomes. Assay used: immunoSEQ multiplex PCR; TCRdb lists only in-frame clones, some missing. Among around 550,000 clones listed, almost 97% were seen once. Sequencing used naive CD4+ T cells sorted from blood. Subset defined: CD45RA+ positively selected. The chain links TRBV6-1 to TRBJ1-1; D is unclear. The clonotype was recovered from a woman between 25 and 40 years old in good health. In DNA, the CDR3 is TGTGCCAGCAGTGAAGCGTCCGAGAACACTGAAGCTTTCTTT. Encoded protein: CASSEASENTEAFF.